The next 32 T cell receptor beta chains were all read from a single sample in a study of blood T cells in healthy people across ages. The second PCR ran about 6 to 11 cycles with a sample-barcoded 5' primer and J-beta primers. TCRdb re-analysed the 5' RACE reads in MiXCR, keeping a single row per CDR3 protein. The sample lists hundreds of thousands of distinct CDR3 sequences; more than 50% were seen once. The material sequenced was blood. The receptors come from a man aged 40-50 years in good health.

This clonotype was counted between two and nine times. The V call is TRBV20-1, the J call TRBJ1-2; no reliable D call. Trimming removed 2 bases at V and 4 bases at J, with 11 bases between. The CDR3 consists of 13 residues. Germline loops: CDR1 DFQATT, CDR2 SNEGSKA (reference sequence). For the CDR3, the DNA is TGCAGTGCTAGACAGAACGGACTCTATGGCTACACCTTC. Translation gives CSARQNGLYGYTF.

The V call is TRBV18, the J call TRBJ2-5; 7 nucleotides agree with TRBD2. V dropped 9 bases and J dropped 11; count of bases not matched to a gene: 15. Germline V gene data show CDR1 as KGHSH and CDR2 as LQKENI. The CDR3 is 13 amino acids. For the CDR3, the DNA is TGTGCCAGTGGCAGCGGGAAAGACAATGAGCAGTACTTC. Its translation: CASGSGKDNEQYF. The variable domain in full, with the rest retrieved from reference TRBV18 and TRBJ2-5, is NAGVMQNPRHLVRRRGQEARLRCSPMKGHSHVYWYRQLPEEGLKFMVYLQKENIIDESGMPKERFSAEFPKEGPSILRIQQVVRGDSAAYFCASGSGKDNEQYFGPGTRLLVL.

As regards this clonotype: Germline is not matched at one junction end, which may reflect a read error. This rearrangement joins TRBV6-2 or TRBV6-3 to TRBJ1-1, with 8 bases fitting TRBD1. The CDR3 is 15 residues long. Germline CDR1 reads MNHEY; CDR2 reads SVGEGT. CDR3 sequence reads: CANSTSTGENTEAFF. DNA of the CDR3: TGTGCCAACAGTACATCGACAGGGGAGAACACTGAAGCTTTCTTT.

The chain links TRBV2 to TRBJ1-4; 11 bases align to TRBD1. V shed 5 bases and J 7 bases; nucleotides not matched to a gene: 3. The CDR3 loop spans 14 amino acids. Germline CDR1 and CDR2: SNHLY and FYNNEI. This CDR3 is CASSLDRGLEKLFF. CDR3 coding DNA: TGTGCCAGCAGTCTGGACAGGGGGCTTGAAAAACTGTTTTTT.

The V call is TRBV29-1, the J call TRBJ2-2; 10 bases line up with TRBD2. The trim removed 4 bases at V and 4 bases at J, leaving 0 bases unmatched. CDR3 length: 13 amino acids. The germline gives CDR1 SQVTM, CDR2 ANQGSEA. The CDR3 spells CSVGTSGTGELFF. The CDR3 DNA reads TGCAGCGTTGGGACTAGCGGCACCGGGGAGCTGTTTTTT.

The chain uses TRBV6-2 or TRBV6-3 and TRBJ2-1; the D is unclear. V lost 2 bases, J lost 5 bases, and 13 bases lay in between. The CDR3 consists of 15 residues. Germline loops: CDR1 MNHEY, CDR2 SVGEGT. CDR3 nucleotides: TGTGCCAGCAGTTACGGTCTAGTGTTTAACAATGAGCAGTTCTTC. Its protein product is CASSYGLVFNNEQFF.

J is TRBJ2-1 and V is TRBV7-9; 11 bases match TRBD2. The CDR3 has 15 amino acids. The germline gives CDR1 SEHNR, CDR2 FQNEAQ (reference sequence). The trim removed 3 bases at V and 9 bases at J, leaving 7 bases unmatched. In DNA, the CDR3 is TGTGCCAGCAGCTTTAGCGGGAGGGCCGTGGGTGAGCAGTTCTTC. This encodes CASSFSGRAVGEQFF.

The chain has TRBV9 and TRBJ2-7, with 10 bases matching TRBD1. V was pared by 2 bases and J by 3 bases, with 2 bases of the junction left unmatched. The germline V gene has CDR1 SGDLS and CDR2 YYNGEE. The CDR3 totals 14 residues. The CDR3 here is CASSVGTGVYEQYF. Here the CDR3 DNA reads TGTGCCAGCAGCGTCGGGACAGGGGTCTACGAGCAGTACTTC.

V usage is TRBV7-9 and J usage is TRBJ2-3, with D tentatively TRBD2 (6 bases). The V end was cut by 0 bases, the J end by 1 base, with 11 bases between. The CDR3 covers 16 residues. The V gene's germline CDR1 is SEHNR and CDR2 FQNEAQ (reference sequence). This chain's CDR3 is CASSLATSSGTDTQYF. The DNA for the CDR3 is TGTGCCAGCAGCTTAGCAACTAGCTCGGGCACAGATACGCAGTATTTT.

This sequence joins TRBV29-1 and TRBJ2-7; tentative D call: TRBD2 (6 bases). The V gene lost 4 bases and the J gene lost 6 bases, with 16 bases spanning the gap. Germline loops: CDR1 SQVTM, CDR2 ANQGSEA. CDR3 length: 13 residues. As DNA, the CDR3 is TGCAGCGTTGCCCGGGGCGGGGTCTTCGAGCAGTACTTC. Translated: CSVARGGVFEQYF.

This chain links TRBV12-3 or TRBV12-4 with TRBJ2-5, with a weak D call TRBD2 (6 bases). With the DNA end fitting TRBJ2-7 better, the J assignment may be wrong. The CDR3 length is 13 residues. CDR3 residues: CASSLTGTLEQYF. The CDR3 coding sequence is TGTGCCAGCAGTTTAACCGGGACTCTCGAGCAGTACTTC.

CDR3 amino acids: CASNRGPTSGANVLTF. The CDR3 DNA follows: TGTGCCAGCAACCGAGGACCGACGTCTGGGGCCAACGTCCTGACTTTC. The J gene is TRBJ2-6, the V gene TRBV7-3, with D uncertain. V lost 7 bases, J lost 1 base, and 14 bases lay in between. Germline V gene data show CDR1 as SGHTA and CDR2 as FQGTGA. The CDR3 contains 16 residues.

The chain combines TRBV20-1 with TRBJ1-5; a possible D gene is TRBD1 (6 bases). Per germline, CDR1 DFQATT and CDR2 SNEGSKA (reference sequence). The ends were cut back, 1 base at V and 5 bases at J, with 12 bases in the middle. CDR3 size: 14 residues. CDR3 sequence: CSARVPGADQPQHF. The CDR3 DNA reads TGCAGTGCTAGAGTTCCAGGGGCTGATCAGCCCCAGCATTTT.

This clonotype appeared a few times. V gene TRBV7-2 combines with J gene TRBJ1-1, with 9 positions matching TRBD1. Germline lookup yields CDR1 SGHTA and CDR2 FQGNSA. The CDR3 extends over 16 amino acids. Trimming removed 0 bases from V and 4 bases from J; junction bases left unmatched: 6. Written as DNA, the CDR3 is TGTGCCAGCAGCTTAGCAAACGACAGGGGGACCACTGAAGCTTTCTTT. Protein: CASSLANDRGTTEAFF. The full variable domain, its missing parts supplied by reference TRBV7-2 and TRBJ1-1, is GAGVSQSPSNKVTEKGKDVELRCDPISGHTALYWYRQSLGQGLEFLIYFQGNSAPDKSGLPSDRFSAERTGGSVSTLTIQRTQQEDSAVYLCASSLANDRGTTEAFFGQGTRLTVV.

This clonotype was observed a few times. J is TRBJ1-2 and V is TRBV29-1; 7 bases are shared with TRBD1. The CDR3 is 15 residues long. V shed 0 bases and J 1 base; nucleotides not matched to a gene: 5. Per the germline V gene, CDR1 is SQVTM and CDR2 is ANQGSEA. DNA of the CDR3: TGCAGCGTTGAAGATCGACAGGGAGTTAACTATGGCTACACCTTC. Its protein product is CSVEDRQGVNYGYTF.

The genes are TRBV5-1 and TRBJ2-5; 8 nucleotides agree with TRBD2. The germline V gene encodes CDR1 SGHRS and CDR2 YFSETQ. The CDR3 is 15 amino acids. Trimming cost V 0 bases and J 11 bases; bases outside gene matches: 12. The CDR3 DNA reads TGCGCCAGCAGCTTGGCTACTAGCGGACAACCGGAGCAGTACTTC. Its protein is CASSLATSGQPEQYF. Combining the CDR3 with reference TRBV5-1 and TRBJ2-5 gives the whole variable domain KAGVTQTPRYLIKTRGQQVTLSCSPISGHRSVSWYQQTPGQGLQFLFEYFSETQRNKGNFPGRFSGRQFSNSRSEMNVSTLELGDSALYLCASSLATSGQPEQYFGPGTRLLVL.

The V gene is TRBV20-1, the J gene TRBJ2-4, with 10 nucleotides matching TRBD2. V lost 2 bases to trimming and J lost 13 bases; unmatched junction nucleotides: 11. Germline CDR1 and CDR2: DFQATT and SNEGSKA (reference sequence). The CDR3 length is 14 residues. CDR3 nucleotides: TGCAGTGCTAGAAGGGCTAGCGGGAGTGCGGAGCAGTACTTC. This gives the protein CSARRASGSAEQYF.

This sequence joins TRBV9 and TRBJ1-2; no definite D call. The CDR3 is 10 amino acids. V dropped 3 bases and J dropped 8 bases, with 5 bases sitting between them. Germline lookup yields CDR1 SGDLS and CDR2 YYNGEE. In DNA, the CDR3 is TGTGCCAGCAGCGGTAAGGGCTACACCTTC. Amino acid sequence: CASSGKGYTF.

The chain recombines TRBV5-1 with TRBJ2-6; D not resolved. Germline V gene data show CDR1 as SGHRS and CDR2 as YFSETQ. The CDR3 covers 15 residues. Trimming took 0 bases from V and 4 from J, leaving 8 bases between them. The chain's CDR3 is CASSLGPTGANVLTF. The CDR3 DNA is TGCGCCAGCAGCTTGGGACCGACCGGGGCCAACGTCCTGACTTTC.

This clonotype was detected only a few times. The chain employs TRBV6-6 and TRBJ2-3; 8 bases map to TRBD1. The V gene end was trimmed by 8 bases and the J gene end by 0 bases; junction bases not matched to a gene: 13. Per the germline V gene, CDR1 is MNHNY and CDR2 is SVGAGI (reference sequence). The CDR3 length is 17 residues. CDR3 region: CASGSRQGRQSTDTQYF. In DNA form, the CDR3 reads TGTGCCAGCGGTTCCCGACAGGGGCGGCAGAGCACAGATACGCAGTATTTT.

The chain links TRBV12-3 or TRBV12-4 to TRBJ1-2; 7 nucleotides match TRBD1. V was pared by 1 base and J by 12 bases, with 8 bases of the junction left unmatched. The CDR3 sequence is 13 residues long. The CDR3 DNA sequence: TGTGCCAGCAGTTTAGAAAGGCAGGGGGACAACACCTTC. The encoded protein is CASSLERQGDNTF.

This clonotype was seen only a few times. The chain has TRBV5-6 and TRBJ1-2; TRBD1 is a possible D gene (5 bases). In germline, CDR1 is SGHDT, CDR2 YYEEEE. CDR3 size: 13 residues. The ends were cut back, 2 bases at V and 7 bases at J, with 12 bases in the middle. For the CDR3, the DNA is TGTGCCAGCAGCTTCCCCGGGACGGGTGGCTACACCTTC. Its protein is CASSFPGTGGYTF.

The J gene is TRBJ2-2, the V gene TRBV2, with D perhaps matching TRBD1 (5 bases). Germline lookup yields CDR1 SNHLY and CDR2 FYNNEI. Trimming removed 6 bases from V and 0 bases from J, with 5 bases in between. The CDR3 is 13 residues long. CDR3 in DNA: TGTGCCAGCAGAGGGGCGAACACCGGGGAGCTGTTTTTT. The encoded protein is CASRGANTGELFF.

The chain joins TRBV6-6 to TRBJ1-5; tentative D call: TRBD1 (5 bases). CDR1 is MNHNY, CDR2 SVGAGI, per germline (reference sequence). Trimming stripped 7 bases from V and 2 bases from J, with 21 bases between. There are 17 residues in the CDR3. The CDR3 protein is CASTKGRTTLGNQPQHF. CDR3 sequence (DNA): TGTGCCAGCACCAAGGGACGGACCACGTTGGGCAATCAGCCCCAGCATTTT.

This chain uses TRBV9 with TRBJ2-1; D may correspond to TRBD1 or TRBD2 (5 bases each). CDR1 and CDR2 from the germline V gene are SGDLS and YYNGEE. This CDR3 comprises 15 residues. V lost 0 bases to trimming and J lost 4 bases, with 11 bases between them. The CDR3, as DNA: TGTGCCAGCAGCGTAGAACGGGGCGCATACAATGAGCAGTTCTTC. Amino acid sequence: CASSVERGAYNEQFF.

The chain recombines TRBV7-9 with TRBJ2-1; D not resolved. Germline CDR1 and CDR2: SEHNR and FQNEAQ (reference sequence). Trimming stripped 9 bases from V and 8 bases from J, with 11 bases between. This CDR3 comprises 11 residues. CDR3 residues: CASSLWDEQFF. The CDR3 bases are TGTGCCAGTAGCCTATGGGATGAGCAGTTCTTC.

This clonotype was observed a few times. In DNA form, the CDR3 reads TGTGCCAGCAGTTGGCAGGGGGGAAGTAGTGGCTACACCTTC. Encoded protein: CASSWQGGSSGYTF. The genes are TRBV6-6 and TRBJ1-2, with 7 nucleotides matching TRBD1. The CDR3 covers 14 residues. Germline trimming cut 4 bases from V and 7 bases from J; bases unmatched to any gene: 9. Germline V CDR1 and CDR2: MNHNY, SVGAGI (reference sequence).

V usage is TRBV28 and J usage is TRBJ2-7; TRBD2 agrees at 13 bases. The J segment lost 0 bases and the V segment lost 3 bases, leaving 2 bases of the junction unmatched. Germline-derived CDR1 and CDR2 are MDHEN and SYDVKM. CDR3 length equals 16 residues. CDR3 region: CASSLGLAGNSYEQYF. The CDR3 DNA reads as TGTGCCAGCAGTTTGGGACTAGCGGGAAACTCCTACGAGCAGTACTTC.

This clonotype has just a few counts. This chain links TRBV20-1 with TRBJ1-5, with a weak D call TRBD1 (5 bases). Trimming removed 2 bases at V and 1 base at J, with 12 bases between. The CDR3 runs to 15 residues. Looked up from germline, CDR1 is DFQATT and CDR2 is SNEGSKA (reference sequence). CDR3 residues: CSARQGGQSNQPQHF. The CDR3 nucleotides are TGCAGTGCTAGACAGGGTGGCCAAAGCAATCAGCCCCAGCATTTT.

In its sample, this clonotype was seen a few times. The rearrangement joins TRBV4-1 to TRBJ2-1; 8 bases are a match to TRBD1. The better agreement between TRBJ2-7 and the DNA end casts doubt on the J call. In germline, CDR1 is MGHRA, CDR2 YSYEKL. This CDR3 spans 16 amino acids. The CDR3 DNA reads as TGCGCCAGCAGCCCACACGGACAGGGCGCCTACAATGAGCAGTACTTC. This gives the protein CASSPHGQGAYNEQYF.

The CDR3 DNA is TGCAGTGCTAGAGTAACAGGGGGACTCGGTGAAAAACTGTTTTTT. It specifies CSARVTGGLGEKLFF. The chain is built from TRBV20-1 and TRBJ1-4; 8 nucleotides align to TRBD1. The CDR3 consists of 15 residues. The ends lost 1 base at V and 7 bases at J; junction bases unmatched: 8. Germline-derived CDR1 and CDR2 are DFQATT and SNEGSKA (reference sequence).

The genes are TRBV10-3 and TRBJ1-2; a weak D match, TRBD1 (6 bases). Per the germline V gene, CDR1 is ENHRY and CDR2 is SYGVKD. The CDR3 is made up of 16 amino acids. V lost 6 bases and J 6 bases, leaving 23 bases between the germline ends. CDR3 nucleotides: TGTGCCATCAGCGACCCTACAGGGCCCGGAGGGGATGGCTACACCTTC. Protein sequence: CAISDPTGPGGDGYTF.